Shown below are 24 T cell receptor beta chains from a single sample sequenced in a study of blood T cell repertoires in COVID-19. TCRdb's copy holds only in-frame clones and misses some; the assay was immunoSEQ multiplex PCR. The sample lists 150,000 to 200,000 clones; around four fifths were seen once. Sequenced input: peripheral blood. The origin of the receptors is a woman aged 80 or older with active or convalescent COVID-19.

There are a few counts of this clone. The CDR3 reads CASSLAETYNEQFF. CDR3 nucleotide sequence: TGTGCCAGCAGCTTAGCGGAGACCTACAATGAGCAGTTCTTC. The chain combines TRBV7-8 with TRBJ2-1; D not resolved. In germline, CDR1 is SGHVS, CDR2 FQNEAQ. This CDR3 contains 14 residues. Trimming took off 0 bases at V and 2 bases at J, with 5 bases between the two ends.

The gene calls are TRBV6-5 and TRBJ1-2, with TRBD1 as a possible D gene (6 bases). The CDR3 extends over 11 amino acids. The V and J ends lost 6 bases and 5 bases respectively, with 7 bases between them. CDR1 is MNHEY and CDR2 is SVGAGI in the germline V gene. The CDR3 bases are TGTGCCAGCAGCACAGGGTATGGCTACACCTTC. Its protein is CASSTGYGYTF.

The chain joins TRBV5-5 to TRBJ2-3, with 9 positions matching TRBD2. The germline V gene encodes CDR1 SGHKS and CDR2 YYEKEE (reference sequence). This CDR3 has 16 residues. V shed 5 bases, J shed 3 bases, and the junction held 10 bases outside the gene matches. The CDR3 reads CASSQGTSWGTDTQYF. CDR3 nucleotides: TGTGCCAGCAGTCAAGGGACTAGCTGGGGGACAGATACGCAGTATTTT.

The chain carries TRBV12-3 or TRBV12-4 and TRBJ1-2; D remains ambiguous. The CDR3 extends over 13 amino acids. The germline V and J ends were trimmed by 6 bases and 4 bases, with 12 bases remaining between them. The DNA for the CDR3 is TGTGCCAGCAGACCAGATAAGTCCTATGGCTACACCTTC. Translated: CASRPDKSYGYTF.

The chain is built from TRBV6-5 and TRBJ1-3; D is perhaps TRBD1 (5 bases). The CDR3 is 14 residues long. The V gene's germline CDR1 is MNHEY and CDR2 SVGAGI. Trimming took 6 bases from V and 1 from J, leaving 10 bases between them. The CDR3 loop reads CASSRVGSGNTIYF. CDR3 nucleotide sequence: TGTGCCAGCAGCAGGGTCGGATCTGGAAACACCATATATTTT.

CDR3 nucleotides: TGCGCCAGCTCCCGGGACAGCGGAGGGCCCCAGCATTTT. It codes for CASSRDSGGPQHF. V is TRBV5-1 and J is TRBJ1-5, with TRBD1 matching 7 bases. The CDR3 covers 13 residues. The germline CDR1 and CDR2 sequences are SGHRS and YFSETQ. With V trimmed by 7 bases and J by 9 bases, 10 bases remained unmatched.

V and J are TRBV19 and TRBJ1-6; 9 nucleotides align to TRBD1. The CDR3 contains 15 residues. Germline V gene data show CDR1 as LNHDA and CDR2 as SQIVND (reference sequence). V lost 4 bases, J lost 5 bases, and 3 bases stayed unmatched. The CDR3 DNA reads TGTGCCAGTAGTAGGACAGGGGCCAATAATTCACCCCTCCACTTT. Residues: CASSRTGANNSPLHF.

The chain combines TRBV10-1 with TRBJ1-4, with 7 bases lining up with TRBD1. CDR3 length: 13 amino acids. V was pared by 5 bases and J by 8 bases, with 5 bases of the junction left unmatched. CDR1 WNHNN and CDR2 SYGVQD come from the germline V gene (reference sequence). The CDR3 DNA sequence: TGCGCCAGCAGTAGGGACAGATCCGAAAAACTGTTTTTT. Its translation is CASSRDRSEKLFF.

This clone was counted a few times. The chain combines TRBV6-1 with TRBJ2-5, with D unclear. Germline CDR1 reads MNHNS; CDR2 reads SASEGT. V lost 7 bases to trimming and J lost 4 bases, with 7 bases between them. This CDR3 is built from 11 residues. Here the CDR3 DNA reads TGTGCCAGCACGTTTCTAGAGACCCAGTACTTC. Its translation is CASTFLETQYF.

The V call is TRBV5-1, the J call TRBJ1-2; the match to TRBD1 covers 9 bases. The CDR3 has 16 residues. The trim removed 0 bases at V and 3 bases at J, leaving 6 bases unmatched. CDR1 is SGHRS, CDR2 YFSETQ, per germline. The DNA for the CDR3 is TGCGCCAGCAGCTTGGATGCGGACAGGGGCCACTATGGCTACACCTTC. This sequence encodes CASSLDADRGHYGYTF.

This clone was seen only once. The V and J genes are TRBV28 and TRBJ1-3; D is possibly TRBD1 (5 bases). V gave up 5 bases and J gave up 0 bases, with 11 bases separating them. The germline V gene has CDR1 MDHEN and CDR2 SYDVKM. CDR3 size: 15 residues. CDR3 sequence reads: CASSRGGASGNTIYF. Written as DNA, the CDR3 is TGTGCCAGCAGTCGCGGGGGTGCCTCTGGAAACACCATATATTTT.

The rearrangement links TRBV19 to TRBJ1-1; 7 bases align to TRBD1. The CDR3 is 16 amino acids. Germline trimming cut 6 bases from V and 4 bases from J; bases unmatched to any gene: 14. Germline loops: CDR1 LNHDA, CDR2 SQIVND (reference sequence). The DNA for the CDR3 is TGTGCCAGTAGCCTCATACCGACAGGGAGGAGCACTGAAGCTTTCTTT. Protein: CASSLIPTGRSTEAFF.

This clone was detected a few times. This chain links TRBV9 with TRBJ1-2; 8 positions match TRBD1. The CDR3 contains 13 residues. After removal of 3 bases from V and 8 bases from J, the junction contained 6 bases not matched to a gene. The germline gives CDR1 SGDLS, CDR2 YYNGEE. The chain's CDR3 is CASSAGTGFGYTF. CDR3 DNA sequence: TGTGCCAGCAGCGCAGGGACAGGATTCGGCTACACCTTC.

The CDR3 protein is CASSPPLAGAEEQFF. For the CDR3, the DNA is TGTGCCAGCAGTCCGCCTTTAGCGGGGGCGGAAGAGCAGTTCTTC. The J gene is TRBJ2-1, the V gene TRBV6-5, with 9 nucleotides matching TRBD2. Losses at the gene ends were 5 bases for V and 10 bases for J; bases not matched to a gene: 12. Looked up from germline, CDR1 is MNHEY and CDR2 is SVGAGI. The CDR3 runs to 15 residues.

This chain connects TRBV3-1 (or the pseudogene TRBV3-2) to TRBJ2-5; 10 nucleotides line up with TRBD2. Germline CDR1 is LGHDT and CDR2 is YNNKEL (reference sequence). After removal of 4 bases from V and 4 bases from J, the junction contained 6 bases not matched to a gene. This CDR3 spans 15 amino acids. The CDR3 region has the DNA TGTGCCAGCAGCCTTACTAGCGGGGTAAGAGAGACCCAGTACTTC. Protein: CASSLTSGVRETQYF.

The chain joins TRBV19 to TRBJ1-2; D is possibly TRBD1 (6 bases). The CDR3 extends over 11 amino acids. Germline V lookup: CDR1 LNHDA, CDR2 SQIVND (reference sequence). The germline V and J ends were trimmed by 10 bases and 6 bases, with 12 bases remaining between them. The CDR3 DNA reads TGTGCCACCGGGGGGGCCCATGGCTACACCTTC. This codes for CATGGAHGYTF.

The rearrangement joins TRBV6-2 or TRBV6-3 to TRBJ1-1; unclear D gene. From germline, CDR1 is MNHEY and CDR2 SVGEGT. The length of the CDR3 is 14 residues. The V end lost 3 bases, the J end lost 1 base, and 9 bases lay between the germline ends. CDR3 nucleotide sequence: TGTGCCAGCAGTTATGACACTCCGAACACTGAAGCTTTCTTT. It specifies CASSYDTPNTEAFF.

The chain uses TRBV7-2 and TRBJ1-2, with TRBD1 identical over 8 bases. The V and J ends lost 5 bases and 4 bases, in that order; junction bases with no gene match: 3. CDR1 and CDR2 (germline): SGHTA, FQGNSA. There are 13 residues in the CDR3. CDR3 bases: TGTGCCAGCAGCCCCGGGACAGGCTATGGCTACACCTTC. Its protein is CASSPGTGYGYTF.

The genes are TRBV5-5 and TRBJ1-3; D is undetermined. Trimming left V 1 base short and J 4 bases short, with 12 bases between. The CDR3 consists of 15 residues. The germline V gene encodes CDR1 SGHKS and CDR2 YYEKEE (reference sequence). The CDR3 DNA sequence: TGTGCCAGCAGCTTGTGGGTGGACTCAGGAAACACCATATATTTT. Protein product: CASSLWVDSGNTIYF. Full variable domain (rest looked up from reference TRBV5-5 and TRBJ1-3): DAGVTQSPTHLIKTRGQQVTLRCSPISGHKSVSWYQQVLGQGPQFIFQYYEKEERGRGNFPDRFSARQFPNYSSELNVNALLLGDSALYLCASSLWVDSGNTIYFGEGSWLTVV.

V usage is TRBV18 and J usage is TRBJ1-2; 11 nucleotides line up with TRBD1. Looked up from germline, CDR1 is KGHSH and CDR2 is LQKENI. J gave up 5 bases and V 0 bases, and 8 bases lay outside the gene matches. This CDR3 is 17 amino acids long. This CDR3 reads CASSPPETGTGGYGYTF. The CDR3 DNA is TGTGCCAGCTCACCACCGGAAACCGGGACAGGGGGTTATGGCTACACCTTC.

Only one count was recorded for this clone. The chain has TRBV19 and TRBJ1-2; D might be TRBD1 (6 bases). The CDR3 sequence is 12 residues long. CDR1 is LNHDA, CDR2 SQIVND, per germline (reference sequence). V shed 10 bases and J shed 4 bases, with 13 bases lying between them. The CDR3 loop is CATTTGPYGYTF. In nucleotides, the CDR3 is TGTGCCACCACGACAGGTCCCTATGGCTACACCTTC.

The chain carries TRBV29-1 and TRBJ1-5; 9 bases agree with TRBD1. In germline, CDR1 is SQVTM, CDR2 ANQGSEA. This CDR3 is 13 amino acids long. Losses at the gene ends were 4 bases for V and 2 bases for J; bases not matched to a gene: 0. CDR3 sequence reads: CSVGTGGNQPQHF. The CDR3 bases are TGCAGCGTTGGGACAGGGGGCAATCAGCCCCAGCATTTT.

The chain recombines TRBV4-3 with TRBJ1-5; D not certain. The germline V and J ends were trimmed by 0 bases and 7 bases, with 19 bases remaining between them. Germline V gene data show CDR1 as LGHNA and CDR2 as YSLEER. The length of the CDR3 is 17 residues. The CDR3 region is CASSQEWVRRGGQPQHF. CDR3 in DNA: TGCGCCAGCAGCCAAGAGTGGGTAAGGCGTGGCGGGCAGCCCCAGCATTTT.

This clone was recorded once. The CDR3 protein is CASSPRTGSSYEQYF. CDR3 in DNA: TGTGCCAGCAGCCCGAGGACAGGTTCCTCCTACGAGCAGTACTTC. V gene TRBV7-8 combines with J gene TRBJ2-7; 7 positions agree with TRBD1. The CDR3 has 15 amino acids. Germline CDR1 and CDR2: SGHVS and FQNEAQ. Trimming cost V 5 bases and J 0 bases; bases outside gene matches: 7.